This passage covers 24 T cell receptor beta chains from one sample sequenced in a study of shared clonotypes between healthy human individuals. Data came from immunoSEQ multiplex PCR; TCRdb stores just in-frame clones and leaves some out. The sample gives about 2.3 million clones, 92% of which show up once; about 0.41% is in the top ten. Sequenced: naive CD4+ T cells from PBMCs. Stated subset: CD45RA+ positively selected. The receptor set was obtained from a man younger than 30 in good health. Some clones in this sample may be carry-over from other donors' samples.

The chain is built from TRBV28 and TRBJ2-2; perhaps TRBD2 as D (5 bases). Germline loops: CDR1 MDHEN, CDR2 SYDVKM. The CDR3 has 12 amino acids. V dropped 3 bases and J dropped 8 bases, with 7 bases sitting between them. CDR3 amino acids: CASSLRGGELFF. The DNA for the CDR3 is TGTGCCAGCAGTTTGAGAGGGGGGGAGCTGTTTTTT.

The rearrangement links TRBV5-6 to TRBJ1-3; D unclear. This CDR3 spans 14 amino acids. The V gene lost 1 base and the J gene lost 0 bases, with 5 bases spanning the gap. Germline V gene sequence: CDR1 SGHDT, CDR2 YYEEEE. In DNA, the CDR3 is TGTGCCAGCAGCTTGAGGAACTCTGGAAACACCATATATTTT. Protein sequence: CASSLRNSGNTIYF.

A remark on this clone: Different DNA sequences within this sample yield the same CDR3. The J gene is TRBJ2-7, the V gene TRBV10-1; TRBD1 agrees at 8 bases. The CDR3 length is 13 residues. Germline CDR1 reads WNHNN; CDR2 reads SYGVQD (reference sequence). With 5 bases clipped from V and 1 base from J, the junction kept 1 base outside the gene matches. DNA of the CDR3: TGCGCCAGCAGTAGGACAGGGTCCTACGAGCAGTACTTC. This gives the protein CASSRTGSYEQYF.

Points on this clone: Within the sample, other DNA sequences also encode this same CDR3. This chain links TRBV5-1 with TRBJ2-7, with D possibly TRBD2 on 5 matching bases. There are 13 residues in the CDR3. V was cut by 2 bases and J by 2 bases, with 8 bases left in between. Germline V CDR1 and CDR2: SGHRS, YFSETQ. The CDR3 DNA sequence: TGCGCCAGCAGCTTCGAGGGAACCTACGAGCAGTACTTC. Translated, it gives CASSFEGTYEQYF.

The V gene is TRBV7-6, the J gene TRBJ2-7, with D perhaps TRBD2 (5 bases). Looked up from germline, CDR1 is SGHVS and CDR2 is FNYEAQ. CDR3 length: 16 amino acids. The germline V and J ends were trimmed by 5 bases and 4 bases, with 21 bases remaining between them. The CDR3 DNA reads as TGTGCCAGCAGCCCCCAACTAGTCCGAGGTGGGTACGAGCAGTACTTC. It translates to CASSPQLVRGGYEQYF.

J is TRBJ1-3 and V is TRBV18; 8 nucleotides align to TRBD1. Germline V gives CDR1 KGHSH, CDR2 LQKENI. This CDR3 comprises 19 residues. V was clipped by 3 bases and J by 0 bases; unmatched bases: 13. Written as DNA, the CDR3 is TGTGCCAGCTCACCCCTATCTATTACAGGGGGGAACTCTGGAAACACCATATATTTT. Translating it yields CASSPLSITGGNSGNTIYF.

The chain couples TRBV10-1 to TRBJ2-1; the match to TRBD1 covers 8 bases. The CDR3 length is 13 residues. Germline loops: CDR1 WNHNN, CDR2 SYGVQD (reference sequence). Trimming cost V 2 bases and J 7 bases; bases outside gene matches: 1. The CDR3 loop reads CASSETGGNEQFF. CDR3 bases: TGCGCCAGCAGTGAGACAGGGGGAAATGAGCAGTTCTTC.

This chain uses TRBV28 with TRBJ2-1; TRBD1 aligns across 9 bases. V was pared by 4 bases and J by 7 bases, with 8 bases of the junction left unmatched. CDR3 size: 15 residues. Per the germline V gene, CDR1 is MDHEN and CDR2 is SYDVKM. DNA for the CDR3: TGTGCCAGCAGTTCTCGGACAGGGGTGCCGAATGAGCAGTTCTTC. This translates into CASSSRTGVPNEQFF.

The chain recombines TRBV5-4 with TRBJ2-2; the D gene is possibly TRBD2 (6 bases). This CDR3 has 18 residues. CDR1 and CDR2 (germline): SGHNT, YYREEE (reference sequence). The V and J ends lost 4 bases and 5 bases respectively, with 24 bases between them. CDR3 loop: CASSPHGRGPTTTGELFF. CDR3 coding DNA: TGTGCCAGCAGCCCTCACGGGCGGGGACCAACAACAACCGGGGAGCTGTTTTTT.

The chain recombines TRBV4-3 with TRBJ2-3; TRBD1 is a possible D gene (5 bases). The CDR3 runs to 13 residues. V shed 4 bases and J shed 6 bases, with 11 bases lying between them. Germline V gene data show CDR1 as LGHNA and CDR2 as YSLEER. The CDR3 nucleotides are TGCGCCAGCAGCCTGGACACTCGGGATACGCAGTATTTT. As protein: CASSLDTRDTQYF.

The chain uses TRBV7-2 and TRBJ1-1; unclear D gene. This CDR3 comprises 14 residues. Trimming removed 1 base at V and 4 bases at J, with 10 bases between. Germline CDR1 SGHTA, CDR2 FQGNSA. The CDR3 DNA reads TGTGCCAGCAGCTTAGTTCCTGGGAGCACTGAAGCTTTCTTT. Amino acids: CASSLVPGSTEAFF.

The CDR3 loop is CASSEKLAGRQETQYF. Here the CDR3 DNA reads TGTGCCAGCAGTGAAAAACTAGCGGGACGACAAGAGACCCAGTACTTC. V is TRBV6-1 and J is TRBJ2-5, with 10 bases identical to TRBD2. Losses at the gene ends were 2 bases for V and 2 bases for J; bases not matched to a gene: 5. The CDR3 sequence is 16 residues long. Germline loops: CDR1 MNHNS, CDR2 SASEGT.

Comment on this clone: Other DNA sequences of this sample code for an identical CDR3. The CDR3 sequence: CSVVLAGGSTDTQYF. The CDR3 nucleotides read TGCAGCGTTGTGTTAGCGGGGGGAAGCACAGATACGCAGTATTTT. This chain links TRBV29-1 with TRBJ2-3; 10 bases line up with TRBD2. Germline assignment: CDR1 SQVTM and CDR2 ANQGSEA. V dropped 4 bases and J dropped 0; count of bases not matched to a gene: 4. CDR3 length equals 15 residues.

The chain's CDR3 is CASSSNYGDNDEQYF. CDR3 DNA sequence: TGTGCCAGCTCATCGAACTACGGGGACAACGACGAGCAGTACTTC. The chain couples TRBV18 to TRBJ2-7, with D maybe TRBD1 (6 bases). Germline V CDR1 and CDR2: KGHSH, LQKENI. Trimming left V 5 bases short and J 5 bases short, with 19 bases between. CDR3 length: 15 residues.

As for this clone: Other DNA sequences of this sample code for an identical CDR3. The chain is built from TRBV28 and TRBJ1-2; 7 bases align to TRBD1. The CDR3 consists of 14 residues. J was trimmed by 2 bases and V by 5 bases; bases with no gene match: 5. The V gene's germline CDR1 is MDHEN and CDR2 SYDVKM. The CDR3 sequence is CASSLGGQNYGYTF. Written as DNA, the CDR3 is TGTGCCAGCAGTCTAGGGGGACAGAACTATGGCTACACCTTC.

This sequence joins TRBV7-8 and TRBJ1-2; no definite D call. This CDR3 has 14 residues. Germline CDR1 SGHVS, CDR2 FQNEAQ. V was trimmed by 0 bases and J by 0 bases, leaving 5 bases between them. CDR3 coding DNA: TGTGCCAGCAGCTTAGCGAGCGCTAACTATGGCTACACCTTC. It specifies CASSLASANYGYTF.

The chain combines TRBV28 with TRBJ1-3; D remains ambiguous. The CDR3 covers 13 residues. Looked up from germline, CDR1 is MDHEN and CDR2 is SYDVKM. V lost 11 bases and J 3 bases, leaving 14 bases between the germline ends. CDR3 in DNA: TGTGCCTCAGAGGGAGGCTATGGAAACACCATATATTTT. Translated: CASEGGYGNTIYF. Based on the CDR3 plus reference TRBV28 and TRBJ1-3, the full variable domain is DVKVTQSSRYLVKRTGEKVFLECVQDMDHENMFWYRQDPGLGLRLIYFSYDVKMKEKGDIPEGYSVSREKKERFSLILESASTNQTSMYLCASEGGYGNTIYFGEGSWLTVV.

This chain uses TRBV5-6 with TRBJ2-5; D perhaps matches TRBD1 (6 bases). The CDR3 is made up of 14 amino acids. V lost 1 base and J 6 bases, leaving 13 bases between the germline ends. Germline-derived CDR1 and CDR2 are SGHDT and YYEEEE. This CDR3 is CASSLRGMWKTQYF. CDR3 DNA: TGTGCCAGCAGCTTGAGGGGGATGTGGAAGACCCAGTACTTC.

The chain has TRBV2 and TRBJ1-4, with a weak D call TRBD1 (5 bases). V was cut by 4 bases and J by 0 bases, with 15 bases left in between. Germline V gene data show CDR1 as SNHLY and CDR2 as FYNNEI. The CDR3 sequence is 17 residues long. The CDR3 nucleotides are TGTGCCAGCAGTGTAGGTTTGGGGGGAGCAACTAATGAAAAACTGTTTTTT. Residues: CASSVGLGGATNEKLFF.

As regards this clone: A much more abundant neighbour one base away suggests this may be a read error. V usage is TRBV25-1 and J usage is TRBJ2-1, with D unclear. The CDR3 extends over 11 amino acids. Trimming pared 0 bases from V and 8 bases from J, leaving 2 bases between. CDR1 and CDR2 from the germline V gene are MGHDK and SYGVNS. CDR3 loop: CASSEYYEQFF. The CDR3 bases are TGTGCCAGCAGTGAATACTATGAGCAGTTCTTC.

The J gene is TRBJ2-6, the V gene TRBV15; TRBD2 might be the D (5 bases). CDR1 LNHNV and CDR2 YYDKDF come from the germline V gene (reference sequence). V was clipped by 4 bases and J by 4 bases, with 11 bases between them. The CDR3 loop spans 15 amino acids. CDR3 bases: TGTGCCACCAGCACCTCCCCGGGAGGGGCCAACGTCCTGACTTTC. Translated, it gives CATSTSPGGANVLTF.

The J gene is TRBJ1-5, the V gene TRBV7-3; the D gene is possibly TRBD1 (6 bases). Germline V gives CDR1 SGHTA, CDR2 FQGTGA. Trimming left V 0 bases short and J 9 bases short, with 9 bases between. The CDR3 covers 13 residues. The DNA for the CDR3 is TGTGCCAGCAGCTTAACCCCCAGGGGGCCCCAGCATTTT. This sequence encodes CASSLTPRGPQHF.

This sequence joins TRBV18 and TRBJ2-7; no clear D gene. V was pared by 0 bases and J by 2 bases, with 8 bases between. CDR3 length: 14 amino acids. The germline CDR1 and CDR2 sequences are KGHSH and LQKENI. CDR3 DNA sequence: TGTGCCAGCTCACCACCGTTAGGCCCCTACGAGCAGTACTTC. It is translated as CASSPPLGPYEQYF.

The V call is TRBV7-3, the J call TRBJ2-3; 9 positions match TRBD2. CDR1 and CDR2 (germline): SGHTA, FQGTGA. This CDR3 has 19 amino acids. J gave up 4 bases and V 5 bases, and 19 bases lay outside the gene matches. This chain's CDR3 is CASSLSGTSRPYRSDTQYF. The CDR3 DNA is TGTGCCAGCAGCCTCTCCGGGACTAGCAGACCCTACCGCTCAGATACGCAGTATTTT.